These 21 T cell receptor beta chains came from one sample sequenced in a study of T cell responses to AZD1222 COVID-19 vaccine. Profiling relied on immunoSEQ multiplex PCR, and the TCRdb table lists in-frame clones only, not all of them. Of under 200,000 clones detected, about 95% appear once; the ten largest clones hold about 0.64%. The starting material was peripheral blood, obtained on day 0 of AZD1222 vaccination. Source of these receptors: an adult in good health.

This clone was seen more than once but under ten times. The rearrangement links TRBV4-1 to TRBJ1-3, with D unclear. V gave up 1 base and J gave up 0 bases, with 10 bases separating them. The CDR3 runs to 16 residues. Germline assignment: CDR1 MGHRA and CDR2 YSYEKL. The CDR3 bases are TGCGCCAGCAGCCAAGCCCCCCCTGGCTCTGGAAACACCATATATTTT. Protein sequence: CASSQAPPGSGNTIYF.

Notes on this clone: Its ends do not fully match the called genes, so a read error is possible. This chain uses TRBV6-5 with TRBJ1-1; a weak D match, TRBD1 (5 bases). The CDR3 sequence is 13 residues long. Germline CDR1 MNHEY, CDR2 SVGAGI. CDR3 region: CASSSRQNAEAFF. The CDR3 region has the DNA TGTGCCAGCAGCTCACGACAGAACGCTGAAGCTTTCTTT.

J is TRBJ1-2 and V is TRBV27, with TRBD1 identical over 7 bases. The germline V gene encodes CDR1 MNHEY and CDR2 SMNVEV (reference sequence). V trimming: 9 bases; J trimming: 6 bases; junction bases outside the gene matches: 4. The CDR3 spans 11 residues. For the CDR3, the DNA is TGTGCCAGTCAGGGGGGAAATGGCTACACCTTC. Amino acid sequence: CASQGGNGYTF.

V and J are TRBV14 and TRBJ2-5, with 14 bases aligning to TRBD2. Germline assignment: CDR1 SGHDN and CDR2 FVKESK. V gave up 2 bases and J gave up 2 bases; unmatched junction bases: 4. There are 17 residues in the CDR3. In nucleotides, the CDR3 is TGTGCCAGCAGCCAACTGGGGACTAGCGGGAGACAAGAGACCCAGTACTTC. It is translated as CASSQLGTSGRQETQYF.

The chain is built from TRBV15 and TRBJ1-4; tentative D call: TRBD1 (5 bases). CDR3 length: 16 residues. The germline V and J ends were trimmed by 0 bases and 6 bases, with 14 bases remaining between them. CDR1 and CDR2 (germline): LNHNV, YYDKDF (reference sequence). CDR3 in amino acids: CATSRETGRGDEKLFF. The DNA of the CDR3 is TGTGCCACCAGCAGAGAGACTGGCCGGGGGGATGAAAAACTGTTTTTT.

The J gene is TRBJ1-6, the V gene TRBV6-5; TRBD1 matches at 7 bases. This CDR3 is built from 14 residues. Trimming took 6 bases from V and 9 from J; bases not matched to a gene: 8. Germline CDR1 is MNHEY and CDR2 is SVGAGI. CDR3 sequence reads: CASRTTGRGSPLHF. The CDR3 DNA reads as TGTGCCAGCAGAACGACAGGGAGAGGTTCACCCCTCCACTTT.

This clone was detected only once. V and J are TRBV28 and TRBJ1-1; D might be TRBD1 (5 bases). Per the germline V gene, CDR1 is MDHEN and CDR2 is SYDVKM. This CDR3 region has 14 residues. Trimming took off 5 bases at V and 10 bases at J, with 20 bases between the two ends. The CDR3: CASSAGPRAFGAFF. CDR3 bases: TGTGCCAGCAGTGCGGGGCCGCGGGCGTTCGGAGCTTTCTTT.

This clone was recorded a few times. This chain joins TRBV2 and TRBJ1-2; D not resolved. Looked up from germline, CDR1 is SNHLY and CDR2 is FYNNEI. This CDR3 has 14 amino acids. Trimming took 6 bases from V and 2 from J, leaving 13 bases between them. In nucleotides, the CDR3 is TGTGCCAGCAGGGCGGGCCCCGTAAACTATGGCTACACCTTC. Translated: CASRAGPVNYGYTF.

The gene calls are TRBV3-1 (or the pseudogene TRBV3-2) and TRBJ2-1; a weak D match, TRBD2 (7 bases). Trimming removed 0 bases at V and 3 bases at J, with 15 bases between. CDR1 and CDR2 from the germline V gene are LGHDT and YNNKEL (reference sequence). The CDR3 is made up of 17 amino acids. CDR3 residues: CASSQDQRRGGYNEQFF. The DNA for the CDR3 is TGTGCCAGCAGCCAAGACCAACGGAGGGGGGGCTACAATGAGCAGTTCTTC.

The chain combines TRBV19 with TRBJ1-1, with D possibly matching TRBD1 (6 bases). CDR3 length: 12 amino acids. Trimming removed 8 bases from V and 3 bases from J, with 10 bases in between. Germline CDR1 reads LNHDA; CDR2 reads SQIVND (reference sequence). CDR3 residues: CASWAGDTEAFF. CDR3 DNA: TGTGCCAGTTGGGCAGGGGACACTGAAGCTTTCTTT.

This clone appeared a single time. This rearrangement joins TRBV3-1 (or the pseudogene TRBV3-2) to TRBJ1-3; TRBD1 might be the D (5 bases). Germline-derived CDR1 and CDR2 are LGHDT and YNNKEL (reference sequence). The CDR3 sequence is 15 residues long. V lost 2 bases and J lost 4, with 12 bases in between. DNA of the CDR3: TGTGCCAGCAGCCAAATAGGGGTCTCGGGAAACACCATATATTTT. It yields the protein CASSQIGVSGNTIYF.

This rearrangement joins TRBV4-2 to TRBJ2-1; D may be TRBD2 (6 bases). The CDR3 extends over 14 amino acids. V lost 10 bases to trimming and J lost 6 bases, with 19 bases between them. Germline CDR1 is LGHNA and CDR2 is YNFKEQ. The CDR3 nucleotides read TGTGCCACCACCTGGAGGGTACTAGCCAATGAGCAGTTCTTC. Residues: CATTWRVLANEQFF.

This rearrangement joins TRBV6-1 to TRBJ1-2, with 10 bases identical to TRBD1. Germline loops: CDR1 MNHNS, CDR2 SASEGT. The CDR3 totals 17 residues. Trimming cost V 4 bases and J 4 bases; bases outside gene matches: 12. CDR3 bases: TGTGCCAGCAGTGGCCAGGGGACAGGGGCCGGTGGCTATGGCTACACCTTC. Amino acids: CASSGQGTGAGGYGYTF.

The rearrangement joins TRBV10-3 to TRBJ2-3; TRBD2 matches 12 bases. Germline trimming cut 5 bases from V and 2 bases from J; bases unmatched to any gene: 2. The length of the CDR3 is 15 residues. Germline V gene data show CDR1 as ENHRY and CDR2 as SYGVKD. The CDR3 region is CAISRLAGVTDTQYF. In nucleotides, the CDR3 is TGTGCCATCAGTAGACTAGCGGGAGTCACAGATACGCAGTATTTT.

This chain connects TRBV23-1 to TRBJ1-5; no reliable D call. TRBV23-1 is reported as an ORF; its role is uncertain. V dropped 0 bases and J dropped 9 bases, with 12 bases sitting between them. The CDR3 is 14 residues long. CDR3 sequence: CASSQSEEFRPQHF. CDR3 nucleotides: TGCGCCAGCAGTCAATCCGAAGAGTTCCGGCCCCAGCATTTT.

The V and J genes are TRBV4-1 and TRBJ2-1; TRBD2 matches 13 bases. This CDR3 has 15 residues. The junction had 8 bases not matched to a gene; V was cut back by 8 bases and J by 7 bases. From germline, CDR1 is MGHRA and CDR2 YSYEKL. Written as DNA, the CDR3 is TGCGCCAGCTCAGGACTAGCGGGAGTTAGTAATGAGCAGTTCTTC. Translating it yields CASSGLAGVSNEQFF.

The chain links TRBV5-4 to TRBJ2-3, with a weak D call TRBD1 (5 bases). V was trimmed by 4 bases and J by 6 bases, leaving 15 bases between them. This CDR3 has 14 amino acids. Germline V gene lookup returns CDR1 SGHNT and CDR2 YYREEE (reference sequence). CDR3 protein: CASSPGHILDTQYF. The DNA for the CDR3 is TGTGCCAGCAGCCCCGGACACATTTTGGATACGCAGTATTTT.

The chain recombines TRBV20-1 with TRBJ2-1; D is uncertain. V gave up 3 bases and J gave up 4 bases, with 16 bases separating them. The CDR3 totals 15 residues. Germline loops: CDR1 DFQATT, CDR2 SNEGSKA (reference sequence). The CDR3 DNA sequence: TGCAGTGCTAGTCGGTTTCTTGGGCAGTACAATGAGCAGTTCTTC. Its translation: CSASRFLGQYNEQFF.

The rearrangement links TRBV5-5 to TRBJ1-1; 7 bases fit TRBD1. V gave up 9 bases and J gave up 0 bases; unmatched junction bases: 5. In germline, CDR1 is SGHKS, CDR2 YYEKEE (reference sequence). This CDR3 is built from 13 residues. The CDR3 DNA is TGTGCCACCGGGACAGCCATGAACACTGAAGCTTTCTTT. Translation: CATGTAMNTEAFF.

The chain employs TRBV7-9 and TRBJ2-1; 11 bases line up with TRBD2. Germline loops: CDR1 SEHNR, CDR2 FQNEAQ (reference sequence). V shed 3 bases, J shed 8 bases, and the junction held 6 bases outside the gene matches. The CDR3 totals 15 residues. This chain's CDR3 is CASSFSGRAKDEQFF. The CDR3 region has the DNA TGTGCCAGCAGCTTTAGCGGGAGGGCCAAGGATGAGCAGTTCTTC.

V gene TRBV30 combines with J gene TRBJ1-3; D is ambiguous. CDR1 GTSNPN and CDR2 SVGIG come from the germline V gene (reference sequence). With 7 bases removed from V and 0 bases from J, the gap between germline ends came to 4 bases. The CDR3 loop spans 11 amino acids. The DNA for the CDR3 is TGTGCCTCCGTCTCTGGAAACACCATATATTTT. This gives the protein CASVSGNTIYF.